This TCR beta chain was sequenced in a study of cytomegalovirus exposure and HLA in healthy donors. Of note for this clone: Its antigen is not identified.

Study observations and caveats: Most TCR sequences were rare, but some public TCRs occurred in many donors.

Profiled with immunoSEQ multiplex PCR; TCRdb holds only in-frame clones, not every one. The table records tens of thousands of clones, 80% to 90% of them present only once. V dropped 0 bases and J dropped 6; count of bases not matched to a gene: 7. Germline V gene lookup returns CDR1 SGHTS and CDR2 YDEGEE. The length of the CDR3 is 18 residues. The sequence was collected from a young woman in good health and CMV-seropositive. Sequenced sample: PBMCs. The rearrangement joins TRBV5-8 to TRBJ2-2, with TRBD2 identical over 14 bases. The CDR3 DNA reads as TGTGCCAGCAGCTTGGGGGGACTAGCGGGAGCCGGGTCCGGGGAGCTGTTTTTT. It yields the protein CASSLGGLAGAGSGELFF.